Below, 6 T cell receptor beta chains from the same sample are listed, as sequenced in a study of T cell changes during pregnancy in multiple sclerosis (dated by TCRdb to the late 2010s). The receptor library was made with the immunoSEQ multiplex PCR assay. TCRdb obtained this table from immuneACCESS and retained in-frame rearrangements with V and J assigned. These tables miss some clones; where compared with another copy, unresolved V genes account for less than half of the shortfall, and the remainder is unexplained. The sample table lists around 40,000 clones, 85% to 95% of them with a count of one. About 0.6% of the sample goes to the ten largest clones. The specimen comprised CD4+ T cells from peripheral blood mononuclear cells, sampled in the third trimester of pregnancy. These TCRs come from a female donor with multiple sclerosis, enrolled in a pregnancy study.

This rearrangement joins TRBV30 to TRBJ1-4; TRBD1 matches 7 bases. Losses at the gene ends were 4 bases for V and 5 bases for J; bases not matched to a gene: 7. The CDR3 loop spans 14 amino acids. Germline values: CDR1 GTSNPN, CDR2 SVGIG (reference sequence). The CDR3 DNA reads as TGTGCCTGGAAGAAGGACAGGAGAAATGAAAAACTGTTTTTT. Encoded protein: CAWKKDRRNEKLFF.

The chain uses TRBV7-8 and TRBJ2-2, with 8 nucleotides matching TRBD1. CDR3 length: 15 residues. CDR1 and CDR2 (germline): SGHVS, FQNEAQ. V gave up 5 bases and J gave up 3 bases; unmatched junction bases: 5. Here the CDR3 reads CASSPSGGDTGELFF. The CDR3 DNA reads TGTGCCAGCAGCCCCTCAGGGGGCGACACCGGGGAGCTGTTTTTT.

CDR3 region: CASSLEDRGNEQFF. The CDR3 DNA is TGTGCCAGCAGCTTAGAGGACAGGGGGAATGAGCAGTTCTTC. The chain links TRBV13 to TRBJ2-1, with 10 bases lining up with TRBD1. Germline V gene lookup returns CDR1 PRHDT and CDR2 FYEKMQ (reference sequence). This CDR3 comprises 14 residues. V gave up 1 base and J gave up 7 bases; unmatched junction bases: 1.

This clone showed up just a few times. The chain recombines TRBV27 with TRBJ2-1, with 8 positions matching TRBD1. Germline V lookup: CDR1 MNHEY, CDR2 SMNVEV (reference sequence). This CDR3 is built from 14 residues. J was trimmed by 9 bases and V by 2 bases; bases with no gene match: 6. The CDR3 is CASSLRTGYGEQFF. CDR3 DNA: TGTGCCAGCAGTTTAAGGACAGGGTACGGTGAGCAGTTCTTC.

This sequence joins TRBV2 and TRBJ2-3; possible D gene TRBD2, 6 bases. Trimming took off 7 bases at V and 1 base at J, with 18 bases between the two ends. This CDR3 has 16 residues. The germline gives CDR1 SNHLY, CDR2 FYNNEI. CDR3 sequence reads: CASKAGSVYGTDTQYF. Written as DNA, the CDR3 is TGTGCCAGCAAGGCGGGATCTGTCTATGGCACAGATACGCAGTATTTT.

V gene TRBV2 combines with J gene TRBJ1-1; D ambiguous. Germline V gene lookup returns CDR1 SNHLY and CDR2 FYNNEI. This CDR3 has 14 amino acids. Trimming left V 6 bases short and J 6 bases short, with 17 bases between. The CDR3 DNA sequence: TGTGCCAGCAGCCCGACATATGTCAGACCTGAAGCTTTCTTT. Its protein is CASSPTYVRPEAFF.